Listed here are 14 T cell receptor beta chains from one sample, sequenced in a study of regulatory T cells in long-lasting Graves disease. The time point was: newly diagnosed GD, antithyroid drugs for less than 3 months. From RNA extracted from PBMCs, the TCR library was made. Arm-PCR of CDR3 regions with iRepertoire HTBI primers generated TCR beta libraries. TCRdb itself ran the multiplex PCR reads through MiXCR, one entry per CDR3 protein. This repertoire shows roughly 610,000 distinct CDR3 sequences, about 15% found once; its top ten account for around a sixth. The sample was also reused in another study, on T cells in Graves' hyperthyroidism and ophthalmopathy.

The sample was peripheral blood mononuclear cells (PBMCs), taken at new diagnosis, from a patient treated with antithyroid drugs. The receptors here all came from a woman in her 30s with Graves disease.

The chain links TRBV5-6 to TRBJ2-1; 11 bases align to TRBD2. This CDR3 contains 17 residues. The germline V gene has CDR1 SGHDT and CDR2 YYEEEE. Unmatched junction bases numbered 7, after V lost 0 bases and J lost 5 bases. The CDR3 nucleotides read TGTGCCAGCAGCTTGGTGGGGGGACTAGCGGTCGACAATGAGCAGTTCTTC. This encodes CASSLVGGLAVDNEQFF.

This clonotype occurred many times. This chain connects TRBV28 to TRBJ2-7; either TRBD1 or TRBD2 may supply D (6 bases each). Trimming took 6 bases from V and 5 from J, leaving 17 bases between them. CDR1 is MDHEN and CDR2 is SYDVKM in the germline V gene. The CDR3 has 14 residues. As DNA, the CDR3 is TGTGCCAGCAGAACCCGTGGGGGGCGCGACGAGCAGTACTTC. It is translated as CASRTRGGRDEQYF.

The chain combines TRBV20-1 with TRBJ1-5, with TRBD1 matching over 9 bases. In germline, CDR1 is DFQATT, CDR2 SNEGSKA (reference sequence). CDR3 length: 15 residues. V was pared by 2 bases and J by 4 bases, with 6 bases of the junction left unmatched. The CDR3 spells CSARRGQGKNQPQHF. DNA of the CDR3: TGCAGTGCTAGAAGGGGACAGGGAAAGAATCAGCCCCAGCATTTT.

This clonotype came up many times. This chain links TRBV12-3 or TRBV12-4 with TRBJ2-2; D may match TRBD1 or TRBD2 (5 bases each). Trimming left V 4 bases short and J 3 bases short, with 6 bases between. This CDR3 contains 13 residues. The CDR3 spells CASSSGHTGELFF. The CDR3 bases are TGTGCCAGCAGTTCGGGACACACCGGGGAGCTGTTTTTT.

This chain connects TRBV5-6 to TRBJ2-7; 9 bases line up with TRBD2. Per germline, CDR1 SGHDT and CDR2 YYEEEE. The CDR3 is 15 amino acids. The J segment lost 7 bases and the V segment lost 0 bases, leaving 8 bases of the junction unmatched. CDR3 loop: CASSLVKAGGGEQYF. CDR3 nucleotides: TGTGCCAGCAGCTTGGTGAAAGCGGGAGGTGGGGAGCAGTACTTC.

In this sample, this clonotype turned up a few times. The chain carries TRBV7-9 and TRBJ2-1; D unclear. Trimming stripped 0 bases from V and 2 bases from J, with 8 bases between. CDR1 is SEHNR and CDR2 is FQNEAQ in the germline V gene (reference sequence). The CDR3 spans 15 residues. In DNA, the CDR3 is TGTGCCAGCAGCTTAGCCCAACCCCCCTACAATGAGCAGTTCTTC. Residues: CASSLAQPPYNEQFF. Full variable domain (rest looked up from reference TRBV7-9 and TRBJ2-1): DTGVSQNPRHKITKRGQNVTFRCDPISEHNRLYWYRQTLGQGPEFLTYFQNEAQLEKSRLLSDRFSAERPKGSFSTLEIQRTEQGDSAMYLCASSLAQPPYNEQFFGPGTRLTVL.

The chain recombines TRBV5-1 with TRBJ2-3, with D possibly matching TRBD2 (6 bases). Deletions cut 4 bases from V and 0 bases from J, with 24 bases between. The CDR3 contains 19 residues. Germline CDR1 SGHRS, CDR2 YFSETQ. The CDR3 DNA is TGCGCCAGCAGCCTAGGGTGGGCCGGGGGACTCTCTAGCACAGATACGCAGTATTTT. Amino acid sequence: CASSLGWAGGLSSTDTQYF.

The rearrangement links TRBV7-6 to TRBJ1-3, with a weak D call TRBD1 (6 bases). The CDR3 loop spans 17 amino acids. Germline V gene lookup returns CDR1 SGHVS and CDR2 FNYEAQ. V gave up 5 bases and J gave up 3 bases, with 20 bases separating them. CDR3 in amino acids: CASSPRGLRDNGNTIYF. Written as DNA, the CDR3 is TGTGCCAGCAGCCCGAGGGGACTCAGGGACAATGGAAACACCATATATTTT.

This clonotype was seen at least ten times. The V call is TRBV27, the J call TRBJ1-5, with 7 bases that match TRBD1. Germline V gene sequence: CDR1 MNHEY, CDR2 SMNVEV (reference sequence). With 5 bases clipped from V and 3 bases from J, the junction kept 10 bases outside the gene matches. The CDR3 has 16 residues. The CDR3 DNA reads as TGTGCCAGCAGTCTCAGGGGGGGGACCTCCAATCAGCCCCAGCATTTT. Its translation is CASSLRGGTSNQPQHF.

In its sample, this clonotype was seen a few times. The chain links TRBV6-1 to TRBJ2-7, with D possibly being TRBD2 (5 bases). CDR3 length: 13 amino acids. Germline V CDR1 and CDR2: MNHNS, SASEGT. V shed 7 bases and J shed 8 bases, with 18 bases lying between them. The CDR3 sequence is CASNNAREPKQYF. For the CDR3, the DNA is TGTGCCAGCAACAACGCACGGGAACCTAAGCAGTACTTC.

The chain employs TRBV2 and TRBJ2-1, with no clear D. V lost 9 bases, J lost 0 bases, and 12 bases lay in between. Germline CDR1 SNHLY, CDR2 FYNNEI. The CDR3 loop spans 14 amino acids. The DNA of the CDR3 is TGTGCCAGAACCATGGAGAGCTCCTACAATGAGCAGTTCTTC. It specifies CARTMESSYNEQFF.

The chain couples TRBV5-1 to TRBJ2-5; unclear D gene. This CDR3 comprises 13 residues. Germline loops: CDR1 SGHRS, CDR2 YFSETQ. V lost 5 bases and J 2 bases, leaving 10 bases between the germline ends. The CDR3 region is CASRDWLQETQYF. The CDR3 DNA reads as TGCGCCAGCAGAGATTGGTTACAAGAGACCCAGTACTTC.

The chain recombines TRBV6-1 with TRBJ2-2; possibly TRBD1 for D (5 bases). Germline-derived CDR1 and CDR2 are MNHNS and SASEGT. Trimming removed 6 bases at V and 7 bases at J, with 12 bases between. The CDR3 runs to 13 residues. The CDR3 sequence is CASSPGILGELFF. CDR3 DNA: TGTGCCAGCAGCCCAGGGATTCTCGGGGAGCTGTTTTTT.

This clonotype was detected many times. The genes are TRBV6-2 or TRBV6-3 and TRBJ2-3; TRBD1 is a possible D gene (6 bases). Looked up from germline, CDR1 is MNHEY and CDR2 is SVGEGT. V was shortened by 7 bases and J by 1 base, with 24 bases between the two germline ends. The CDR3 extends over 18 amino acids. The CDR3 sequence is CASTNHRSTGSRTDTQYF. CDR3 DNA: TGTGCCAGCACTAACCACCGCTCGACAGGTTCCCGCACAGATACGCAGTATTTT.